This passage covers 24 T cell receptor beta chains from one sample sequenced in a study of glioma-infiltrating T cells listed by TCRdb under 2016. Sequencer: Illumina MiSeq. The iRepertoire nested amplicon-rescue multiplex PCR (arm-PCR) platform was used to amplify TCR alpha and beta CDR3 regions from RNA. The public reads were reanalyzed by TCRdb: fastp trimming at Q25, MiXCR alignment, in-frame beta chains only. Entries that share a CDR3 protein sequence are merged under the most common genes and DNA. The sample records around 150,000 distinct CDR3 sequences, roughly 43% of which are singletons. About a fifth of the sample rests with the top ten. What was sequenced was glioma tissue, nonneoplastic brain tissue, or PBMCs (not recorded which). The receptors were gathered from a human donor with low-grade glioma or glioblastoma, undergoing nonglioma brain surgery, or in good health (not recorded which).

The genes are TRBV24-1 and TRBJ1-1; 8 bases fit TRBD1. The CDR3 runs 13 residues. CDR1 KGHDR and CDR2 SFDVKD come from the germline V gene. Trimming removed 9 bases from V and 5 bases from J; junction bases left unmatched: 7. CDR3 DNA: TGTGCCACCCAGGACAGGGCGAGTACTGAAGCTTTCTTT. It specifies CATQDRASTEAFF.

A remark on this clonotype: This may be a read error, as it is one base from a much larger clone. The missing conserved phenylalanine or tryptophan at the end of this CDR3 makes a read error likely. The V call is TRBV27, the J call TRBJ2-5; perhaps TRBD1 as D (5 bases). V lost 8 bases to trimming and J lost 0 bases, with 10 bases between them. The CDR3 is 13 residues long. The V gene's germline CDR1 is MNHEY and CDR2 SMNVEV (reference sequence). This CDR3 is CASRRQNQETQYS. CDR3 sequence (DNA): TGTGCCAGCCGTAGACAGAACCAAGAGACCCAGTACTCC.

This clonotype was picked up a small number of times. This chain uses TRBV4-2 with TRBJ2-7; weak D call: TRBD1 (5 bases). The CDR3 loop spans 14 amino acids. Germline V lookup: CDR1 LGHNA, CDR2 YNFKEQ. Trimming stripped 2 bases from V and 0 bases from J, with 8 bases between. This CDR3 reads CASSQLTGSYEQYF. The CDR3 region has the DNA TGTGCCAGCAGCCAATTAACAGGCTCCTACGAGCAGTACTTC.

V gene TRBV10-3 combines with J gene TRBJ2-1; TRBD2 is a possible D gene (5 bases). Trimming removed 1 base from V and 5 bases from J, with 18 bases in between. The CDR3 runs to 17 residues. The germline CDR1 and CDR2 sequences are ENHRY and SYGVKD. CDR3 protein: CAISELSASRVNNEQFF. The CDR3 DNA is TGTGCCATCAGTGAGTTAAGCGCTAGCAGAGTTAACAATGAGCAGTTCTTC.

V and J are TRBV20-1 and TRBJ1-1; D uncertain. The CDR3 runs to 11 residues. Germline loops: CDR1 DFQATT, CDR2 SNEGSKA (reference sequence). V lost 8 bases and J lost 1, with 8 bases in between. The CDR3 DNA is TGCAGTTCCTGGGGGAACACTGAAGCTTTCTTT. Its protein product is CSSWGNTEAFF.

In the case of this clonotype: Its ends do not fully match the called genes, so a read error is possible. The gene calls are TRBV7-9 and TRBJ2-3; D gene uncertain. Germline V gives CDR1 SEHNR, CDR2 FQNEAQ (reference sequence). CDR3 size: 13 residues. The CDR3 DNA reads TGTGACAGCACCACCTTAGGCACAGATACGCAGTATTTT. This gives the protein CDSTTLGTDTQYF. Full variable domain (missing parts from reference TRBV7-9 and TRBJ2-3): DTGVSQNPRHKITKRGQNVTFRCDPISEHNRLYWYRQTLGQGPEFLTYFQNEAQLEKSRLLSDRFSAERPKGSFSTLEIQRTEQGDSAMYLCDSTTLGTDTQYFGPGTRLTVL.

V is TRBV10-3 and J is TRBJ1-1, with D possibly matching TRBD1 (6 bases). CDR1 and CDR2 (germline): ENHRY, SYGVKD. The CDR3 is 14 amino acids. V dropped 4 bases and J dropped 5 bases, with 14 bases sitting between them. The CDR3 is CAISVEGGRTEAFF. The DNA of the CDR3 is TGTGCCATCAGTGTTGAGGGGGGAAGGACTGAAGCTTTCTTT.

With regard to this clonotype: A much bigger clone sits one base away, suggesting this may be a read error. The rearrangement joins TRBV7-9 to TRBJ1-5; D gene unclear. Germline CDR1 reads SEHNR; CDR2 reads FQNEAQ (reference sequence). CDR3 length: 15 residues. Trimming took off 1 base at V and 1 base at J, with 8 bases between the two ends. Written as DNA, the CDR3 is TGTGCCAGCAGCTTAGGGATTGGGAGCAATCAGCCCCAGCATTTT. It encodes CASSLGIGSNQPQHF.

The chain has TRBV6-1 and TRBJ2-7; D not certain. The germline gives CDR1 MNHNS, CDR2 SASEGT. The V end lost 5 bases, the J end lost 8 bases, and 16 bases lay between the germline ends. The CDR3 sequence is 13 residues long. CDR3 sequence (DNA): TGTGCCAGCAGTAAGGGCGACTCCTTCCAGCAGTACTTC. It is translated as CASSKGDSFQQYF.

This rearrangement joins TRBV20-1 to TRBJ1-2, with D maybe TRBD1 (6 bases). Germline CDR1 reads DFQATT; CDR2 reads SNEGSKA (reference sequence). This CDR3 has 14 amino acids. The V and J ends lost 3 bases and 1 base respectively, with 12 bases between them. CDR3 in DNA: TGCAGTGCTAGCGGACAGTCCTTTAACTATGGCTACACCTTC. Its translation: CSASGQSFNYGYTF.

CDR3 nucleotides: TGTGCCAGCAGTTTGAGTAGACAGAAGCAGTTCTTC. It is translated as CASSLSRQKQFF. The chain uses TRBV28 and TRBJ2-1; possibly TRBD1 for D (5 bases). The V end was cut by 3 bases, the J end by 11 bases, with 11 bases between. The germline V gene has CDR1 MDHEN and CDR2 SYDVKM. The CDR3 totals 12 residues.

The chain has TRBV2 and TRBJ2-7, with D perhaps assigned TRBD1 or TRBD2 (5 bases each). The CDR3 loop spans 13 amino acids. The V end was cut by 4 bases, the J end by 3 bases, with 10 bases between. In germline, CDR1 is SNHLY, CDR2 FYNNEI. As DNA, the CDR3 is TGTGCCAGCAGTGGTGGGACCATCTACGAGCAGTACTTC. This codes for CASSGGTIYEQYF.

This clonotype has more than one count but fewer than ten. The rearrangement joins TRBV20-1 to TRBJ2-7; no reliable D call. Trimming removed 0 bases from V and 4 bases from J, with 7 bases in between. CDR1 is DFQATT and CDR2 is SNEGSKA in the germline V gene (reference sequence). The CDR3 spans 12 residues. CDR3 sequence reads: CSARDRLYEQYF. CDR3 nucleotide sequence: TGCAGTGCTAGAGATCGCTTGTACGAGCAGTACTTC.

The rearrangement links TRBV24-1 to TRBJ2-7, with 12 bases aligning to TRBD1. After removal of 4 bases from V and 8 bases from J, the junction contained 8 bases not matched to a gene. CDR3 length: 15 amino acids. Germline values: CDR1 KGHDR, CDR2 SFDVKD. The CDR3 region has the DNA TGTGCCACCAGTGACTCGGGACAGGGGGCGCATCAGCAGTACTTC. Amino acids: CATSDSGQGAHQQYF.

The gene calls are TRBV7-2 and TRBJ2-5, with 12 bases matching TRBD1. V lost 1 base and J lost 6; bases outside the gene matches: 6. The CDR3 is made up of 16 amino acids. The germline V gene has CDR1 SGHTA and CDR2 FQGNSA. CDR3 sequence reads: CASSLVRDRGPKTQYF. Written as DNA, the CDR3 is TGTGCCAGCAGCTTAGTCAGGGACAGGGGGCCAAAGACCCAGTACTTC.

This clonotype has only a few counts. The genes are TRBV20-1 and TRBJ2-7; TRBD1 agrees at 7 bases. The CDR3 consists of 14 residues. V lost 6 bases, J lost 0 bases, and 8 bases stayed unmatched. CDR1 DFQATT and CDR2 SNEGSKA come from the germline V gene (reference sequence). The DNA of the CDR3 is TGCAGTGCAAACCGACAGGGCCTCTCCTACGAGCAGTACTTC. It translates to CSANRQGLSYEQYF.

This clonotype has a handful of counts. The chain has TRBV6-5 and TRBJ1-1; TRBD1 agrees at 9 bases. Germline V gives CDR1 MNHEY, CDR2 SVGAGI. The CDR3 covers 17 residues. With 0 bases clipped from V and 1 base from J, the junction kept 6 bases outside the gene matches. The CDR3 protein is CASSYSVGQGRNTEAFF. CDR3 bases: TGTGCCAGCAGTTACTCCGTGGGACAGGGCCGGAACACTGAAGCTTTCTTT.

The chain has TRBV5-1 and TRBJ2-5, with TRBD1 identical over 11 bases. CDR1 SGHRS and CDR2 YFSETQ come from the germline V gene. The CDR3 loop spans 15 amino acids. Trimming took 0 bases from V and 4 from J; bases not matched to a gene: 2. CDR3 sequence (DNA): TGCGCCAGCAGCTTGGCCGGGACAGGGGGAGAGACCCAGTACTTC. It encodes CASSLAGTGGETQYF. The full variable domain, completed using reference TRBV5-1 and TRBJ2-5, is KAGVTQTPRYLIKTRGQQVTLSCSPISGHRSVSWYQQTPGQGLQFLFEYFSETQRNKGNFPGRFSGRQFSNSRSEMNVSTLELGDSALYLCASSLAGTGGETQYFGPGTRLLVL.

The V and J genes are TRBV7-6 and TRBJ2-6, with no clear D. The V end lost 5 bases, the J end lost 3 bases, and 14 bases lay between the germline ends. From germline, CDR1 is SGHVS and CDR2 FNYEAQ. The CDR3 contains 16 residues. CDR3 in amino acids: CASSPRTAIGANVLTF. In nucleotides, the CDR3 is TGTGCCAGCAGCCCGAGGACCGCCATTGGGGCCAACGTCCTGACTTTC. Variable domain in full (rest from reference TRBV7-6 and TRBJ2-6): GAGVSQSPRYKVTKRGQDVALRCDPISGHVSLYWYRQALGQGPEFLTYFNYEAQQDKSGLPNDRFSAERPEGSISTLTIQRTEQRDSAMYRCASSPRTAIGANVLTFGAGSRLTVL.

This clonotype was picked up a small number of times. The rearrangement joins TRBV7-2 to TRBJ2-2, with TRBD2 as a possible D gene (6 bases). V was shortened by 0 bases and J by 0 bases, with 8 bases between the two germline ends. This CDR3 contains 16 residues. Germline CDR1 is SGHTA and CDR2 is FQGNSA. The CDR3 sequence is CASSLALASNTGELFF. DNA for the CDR3: TGTGCCAGCAGCTTAGCTCTAGCGTCGAACACCGGGGAGCTGTTTTTT.

The J gene is TRBJ2-3, the V gene TRBV20-1; weak D call: TRBD2 (5 bases). V lost 0 bases, J lost 0 bases, and 13 bases lay in between. The CDR3 covers 16 residues. The V gene's germline CDR1 is DFQATT and CDR2 SNEGSKA (reference sequence). The CDR3 nucleotides are TGCAGTGCTAGAGATCAGCTAGCCTATAGCACAGATACGCAGTATTTT. Protein: CSARDQLAYSTDTQYF.

This clonotype was counted a single time. The germline gene is not matched at one end of the junction; a read error may be the cause. V gene TRBV20-1 combines with J gene TRBJ1-5; 8 bases line up with TRBD1. The CDR3 runs 14 residues. The germline V gene has CDR1 DFQATT and CDR2 SNEGSKA (reference sequence). The CDR3 DNA is TGCAGTGCAATCGCAGGGGGCGGCAATCGGCCCCAGCATTTT. This sequence encodes CSAIAGGGNRPQHF.

The chain has TRBV20-1 and TRBJ1-2; no firm D call. V was shortened by 0 bases and J by 1 base, with 15 bases between the two germline ends. The germline CDR1 and CDR2 sequences are DFQATT and SNEGSKA (reference sequence). The CDR3 extends over 16 amino acids. Written as DNA, the CDR3 is TGCAGTGCTAGAGATTTCCGGGAGTGGAGTAACTATGGCTACACCTTC. It codes for CSARDFREWSNYGYTF.

The chain uses TRBV20-1 and TRBJ2-5; unclear D gene. The CDR3 has 10 residues. Trimming removed 3 bases at V and 2 bases at J, with 1 base between. Per germline, CDR1 DFQATT and CDR2 SNEGSKA (reference sequence). CDR3 DNA sequence: TGCAGTGCTAGGCAAGAGACCCAGTACTTC. Its protein is CSARQETQYF.